The present TCR beta chain was sequenced within a study of identical twins. Study results and caveats: A lower insertion count was a feature of abundant cord blood beta clonotypes, with no such feature in memory repertoires. The conclusions drew on cross-sectional statistical analysis instead of tracking the same donors.

This CDR3 spans 13 amino acids. The V gene's germline CDR1 is SGHTA and CDR2 FQGNSA. Trimming cost V 1 base and J 5 bases, with 9 bases left between them. This clonotype was detected a few times. What it binds is not known. A universal primer binding site was introduced by template switching. The final cDNA contained unique molecular identifiers. TCRdb called the 5' RACE reads again in MiXCR, with one record for every CDR3 protein. The sample includes around 680,000 distinct CDR3 sequences, less than 10% seen only once; the top ten take approximately 0.89%. This sample was shared with a second study, whose subject was yellow fever vaccine responses in identical twins.

The receptor was derived from a woman aged 18-30 years in good health. The sample was PBMCs. The rearrangement joins TRBV7-2 to TRBJ2-7; a weak D match, TRBD2 (6 bases). CDR3 loop: CASSLDRRDEQYF. The CDR3 DNA reads TGTGCCAGCAGCTTAGACAGGAGGGACGAGCAGTACTTC.